This T cell receptor beta chain was captured by sequencing in a study of control samples from healthy donors and cancer patients. Germline V gene sequence: CDR1 MNHEY, CDR2 SVGAGI. This CDR3 region has 14 residues. V was pared by 6 bases and J by 5 bases, with 10 bases of the junction left unmatched. The table came from immunoSEQ multiplex PCR; TCRdb's copy has only in-frame clones and leaves some out. Of 95,000 to 150,000 clones detected, 87% appear once; the ten largest clones hold 2.9%. Input material: blood. This rearrangement joins TRBV6-5 to TRBJ2-7; 7 bases are a match to TRBD1. The TCR was taken from a man aged 55 to 69 in good health. The DNA for the CDR3 is TGTGCCAGCAGCCAATCCGGGACAGTAGACGAGCAGTACTTC. Translated, it gives CASSQSGTVDEQYF.